This T cell receptor (beta chain) derives from a study of T-cell reconstitution after alpha-beta-depleted transplantation in children. Study findings and constraints: About two months after transplant, alpha-beta T cells reportedly came from several hundred expanded graft clones. Surviving thymic progenitors and recipient T cells were the source of high TCRbeta diversity at day 60 in some patients. T-cell counts and diversity were attributed mostly to newly produced T cells one year after transplant.

TCRbeta library construction was performed incorporating unique molecular identifiers. A single record per CDR3 protein comes from TCRdb applying MiXCR to the PCR reads. The sample contains about 290,000 distinct CDR3 sequences, less than 9.5% of which appear only once. In this sample, this clonotype turned up a few times. Antigen specificity is unknown. The CDR3 is 15 residues long. Germline CDR1 is SGHAT and CDR2 is FQNNGV. The V segment lost 2 bases and the J segment 3 bases; nucleotides outside the gene matches: 7. J is TRBJ2-7 and V is TRBV11-2; 7 bases are a match to TRBD1. The sample was peripheral blood, taken 360 days after TCRalphabeta/CD19-depleted stem cell transplant. The sequence was obtained from a female patient aged 2-9 years who had a stem cell transplant for Fanconi anemia, so the T cells may come from the graft donor. CDR3 coding DNA: TGTGCCAGCAGCTTAATTGCCGGGACAGTCTACGAGCAGTACTTC. Amino acid sequence: CASSLIAGTVYEQYF.